This note documents a single T cell receptor (beta chain) sequence. These data are taken from a study of T-cell reconstitution after alpha-beta-depleted transplantation in children. V dropped 2 bases and J dropped 6 bases, with 10 bases sitting between them. In germline, CDR1 is MNHEY, CDR2 SVGEGT. The CDR3 consists of 13 residues. Unique molecular identifiers tagged the TCRbeta library. TCRdb reprocessed the PCR reads with MiXCR, giving one entry per CDR3 protein. This table holds more than 550,000 distinct CDR3 sequences, 10% to 13% found once. The chain uses TRBV6-2 or TRBV6-3 and TRBJ1-1; tentatively, D is TRBD1 (5 bases). The sequence came from a human donor who donated a stem cell graft to a child with acute myeloid leukemia. The sample in question was PBMCs from the stem cell graft donor, obtained from the stem cell graft. The DNA for the CDR3 is TGTGCCAGCAGTTACAGGGGACCCTCTGAAGCTTTCTTT. As protein: CASSYRGPSEAFF.